The 26 T cell receptor beta chains below all came from one sample that was sequenced in a study of human T cells and chemical hapten exposure. TCRdb re-called the RACE reads with MiXCR, one entry per CDR3 protein. This sample has approximately 68,000 distinct CDR3 sequences, with 8.5% found just once. Time point: patch test 2, 6 weeks after DPC sensitization. Described treatment: therapeutic diphenylcyclopropenone sensitization with weekly scalp DPC. The input for sequencing was whole blood, taken in connection with sensitization to the hapten diphenylcyclopropenone (DPC). Every receptor here comes from a woman between 45 and 60 years old with alopecia areata. Some clones in this sample may be carry-over from other donors' samples.

This sequence joins TRBV6-2 or TRBV6-3 and TRBJ1-5; TRBD1 aligns across 8 bases. Germline V CDR1 and CDR2: MNHEY, SVGEGT. CDR3 length: 15 residues. Trimming at V came to 4 bases and at J to 4 bases, leaving 6 bases not matched to a gene. The CDR3 sequence: CASSFQQGVNQPQHF. Written as DNA, the CDR3 is TGTGCCAGCAGTTTTCAACAGGGGGTGAATCAGCCCCAGCATTTT.

This clonotype was observed at least ten times. The chain uses TRBV6-6 and TRBJ2-3; 7 nucleotides line up with TRBD1. This CDR3 comprises 14 residues. Germline CDR1 and CDR2: MNHNY and SVGAGI (reference sequence). Trimming took 5 bases from V and 3 from J; bases not matched to a gene: 5. In DNA form, the CDR3 reads TGTGCCAGCAGTCACAGGGGTGGGACAGATACGCAGTATTTT. It codes for CASSHRGGTDTQYF.

This clonotype was picked up many times. The chain joins TRBV5-1 to TRBJ2-3; D is undetermined. The CDR3 totals 15 residues. Germline V lookup: CDR1 SGHRS, CDR2 YFSETQ. Trimming stripped 0 bases from V and 4 bases from J, with 12 bases between. The CDR3 nucleotides read TGCGCCAGCAGCTTGGGTGGTAGCACGTCAGATACGCAGTATTTT. Protein product: CASSLGGSTSDTQYF. Combining the CDR3 with reference TRBV5-1 and TRBJ2-3 gives the whole variable domain KAGVTQTPRYLIKTRGQQVTLSCSPISGHRSVSWYQQTPGQGLQFLFEYFSETQRNKGNFPGRFSGRQFSNSRSEMNVSTLELGDSALYLCASSLGGSTSDTQYFGPGTRLTVL.

The genes are TRBV4-1 and TRBJ1-5, with a weak D call TRBD1 (5 bases). This CDR3 has 16 residues. In germline, CDR1 is MGHRA, CDR2 YSYEKL. The V and J ends lost 1 base and 2 bases respectively, with 12 bases between them. CDR3 region: CASSQGGTWGNQPQHF. CDR3 bases: TGCGCCAGCAGCCAAGGCGGGACGTGGGGCAATCAGCCCCAGCATTTT.

This clonotype was seen a few times. The V gene is TRBV29-1, the J gene TRBJ2-1; the D is unclear. V was trimmed by 7 bases and J by 15 bases, leaving 19 bases between them. The CDR3 loop spans 11 amino acids. Germline V lookup: CDR1 SQVTM, CDR2 ANQGSEA. The chain's CDR3 is CSALGVENPFF. CDR3 sequence (DNA): TGCAGCGCTTTGGGTGTGGAGAATCCGTTCTTC.

This clonotype was counted ten times or more. The chain employs TRBV20-1 and TRBJ2-3; the D gene is possibly TRBD2 (5 bases). Germline V gives CDR1 DFQATT, CDR2 SNEGSKA (reference sequence). The CDR3 totals 14 residues. V was cut by 3 bases and J by 6 bases, with 16 bases left in between. In DNA, the CDR3 is TGCAGTGCTAGCCCAGCGGTCCAATGGGATACGCAGTATTTT. Translated, it gives CSASPAVQWDTQYF.

This clonotype was picked up a small number of times. The chain is built from TRBV28 and TRBJ2-3; D not resolved. CDR3 length equals 11 residues. V lost 6 bases and J lost 4, with 5 bases in between. Germline V gene sequence: CDR1 MDHEN, CDR2 SYDVKM. The DNA for the CDR3 is TGTGCCAGCAGCCGGTCAGATACGCAGTATTTT. Translation gives CASSRSDTQYF.

This clonotype has a count of ten or more. J is TRBJ1-1 and V is TRBV7-9; D is unclear. This CDR3 comprises 12 residues. CDR1 is SEHNR and CDR2 is FQNEAQ in the germline V gene (reference sequence). The germline V and J ends were trimmed by 3 bases and 5 bases, with 7 bases remaining between them. CDR3 sequence: CASSLGSTEAFF. CDR3 sequence (DNA): TGTGCCAGCAGCTTGGGGAGTACTGAAGCTTTCTTT.

The chain recombines TRBV19 with TRBJ2-7; TRBD2 aligns across 10 bases. V shed 5 bases and J 3 bases; nucleotides not matched to a gene: 4. Germline-derived CDR1 and CDR2 are LNHDA and SQIVND (reference sequence). CDR3 length: 14 amino acids. The CDR3: CASSAGTSVYEQYF. In nucleotides, the CDR3 is TGTGCCAGTAGTGCCGGGACTAGCGTCTACGAGCAGTACTTC.

J is TRBJ2-1 and V is TRBV4-1, with 9 bases fitting TRBD2. This CDR3 has 15 residues. The germline V gene encodes CDR1 MGHRA and CDR2 YSYEKL. J gave up 4 bases and V 2 bases, and 3 bases lay outside the gene matches. The CDR3 DNA sequence: TGCGCCAGCAGCCAAATGGCGGGGGGGTACAATGAGCAGTTCTTC. Its translation is CASSQMAGGYNEQFF.

The J gene is TRBJ1-1, the V gene TRBV7-8; D is uncertain. Trimming shortened V by 0 bases and J by 6 bases, and 8 bases separated the two germline ends. The CDR3 loop spans 13 amino acids. CDR1 and CDR2 from the germline V gene are SGHVS and FQNEAQ. CDR3 DNA sequence: TGTGCCAGCAGCTTAGCGCGGGGAGCTGAAGCTTTCTTT. Encoded protein: CASSLARGAEAFF. The entire variable domain, with the rest obtained from reference TRBV7-8 and TRBJ1-1, is as follows: GAGVSQSPRYKVAKRGQDVALRCDPISGHVSLFWYQQALGQGPEFLTYFQNEAQLDKSGLPSDRFFAERPEGSVSTLKIQRTQQEDSAVYLCASSLARGAEAFFGQGTRLTVV.

This clonotype was found a few times. J is TRBJ1-6 and V is TRBV7-2; D possibly corresponds to TRBD1 (5 bases). V was shortened by 0 bases and J by 15 bases, with 12 bases between the two germline ends. The CDR3 sequence is 13 residues long. Germline V gene sequence: CDR1 SGHTA, CDR2 FQGNSA. CDR3 nucleotide sequence: TGTGCCAGCAGCTTAGCGCAGGGCCCGCTCCTCCACTTT. Translation: CASSLAQGPLLHF.

The chain couples TRBV12-3 or TRBV12-4 to TRBJ1-1; D is unclear. The CDR3 spans 17 residues. Deletions cut 3 bases from V and 3 bases from J, with 20 bases between. The CDR3 nucleotides are TGTGCCAGCAGTTTCCTCTTGGACGGCCGGTGGCACACTGAAGCTTTCTTT. The encoded protein is CASSFLLDGRWHTEAFF.

Many counts were recorded for this clonotype. This rearrangement joins TRBV13 to TRBJ1-2; D is undetermined. This CDR3 spans 12 amino acids. CDR1 is PRHDT and CDR2 is FYEKMQ in the germline V gene (reference sequence). The ends were cut back, 6 bases at V and 6 bases at J, with 11 bases in the middle. The CDR3 reads CASSNLEDGYTF. The DNA for the CDR3 is TGTGCCAGCAGTAACCTTGAAGATGGCTACACCTTC.

This clonotype has a handful of counts. The chain employs TRBV19 and TRBJ1-1; 8 bases are shared with TRBD1. Germline trimming cut 5 bases from V and 7 bases from J; bases unmatched to any gene: 21. The CDR3 is 18 amino acids. Per the germline V gene, CDR1 is LNHDA and CDR2 is SQIVND (reference sequence). The chain's CDR3 is CASSARGTGISPGNEAFF. Here the CDR3 DNA reads TGTGCCAGTAGTGCAAGGGGGACAGGCATATCTCCGGGAAATGAAGCTTTCTTT. The variable domain in full, completed from reference TRBV19 and TRBJ1-1, reads DGGITQSPKYLFRKEGQNVTLSCEQNLNHDAMYWYRQDPGQGLRLIYYSQIVNDFQKGDIAEGYSVSREKKESFPLTVTSAQKNPTAFYLCASSARGTGISPGNEAFFGQGTRLTVV.

The CDR3 DNA reads TGCGCCAGCGGAAGACTAGCGGGACTCTCCTACGAGCAGTACTTC. Its protein is CASGRLAGLSYEQYF. The V gene is TRBV10-2, the J gene TRBJ2-7, with 11 positions matching TRBD2. V lost 8 bases to trimming and J lost 0 bases; unmatched junction nucleotides: 6. The CDR3 consists of 15 residues. Germline CDR1 reads WSHSY; CDR2 reads SAAADI.

The chain recombines TRBV28 with TRBJ2-7, with TRBD2 matching over 7 bases. The CDR3 is 14 residues long. Germline CDR1 is MDHEN and CDR2 is SYDVKM. Trimming at V came to 5 bases and at J to 2 bases, leaving 6 bases not matched to a gene. Written as DNA, the CDR3 is TGTGCCAGCAGTCCCATACTAGCGACCTACGAGCAGTACTTC. This translates into CASSPILATYEQYF.

This clonotype was seen only a few times. The V gene is TRBV6-5, the J gene TRBJ1-4; 7 bases fit TRBD1. From germline, CDR1 is MNHEY and CDR2 SVGAGI. The CDR3 is 17 amino acids. V was clipped by 0 bases and J by 7 bases; unmatched bases: 11. The CDR3 loop is CASSYSARQGMGEKLFF. CDR3 nucleotide sequence: TGTGCCAGCAGTTACTCAGCCCGACAGGGTATGGGTGAAAAACTGTTTTTT.

The CDR3 protein is CASTLSGPTYNEQFF. CDR3 DNA sequence: TGTGCCAGCACCTTATCGGGACCTACCTACAATGAGCAGTTCTTC. The chain has TRBV28 and TRBJ2-1; possibly TRBD1 or TRBD2 for D (5 bases each). The germline V and J ends were trimmed by 7 bases and 2 bases, with 15 bases remaining between them. The CDR3 is 15 amino acids. Germline V gives CDR1 MDHEN, CDR2 SYDVKM.

This clonotype was seen at least ten times. V gene TRBV18 combines with J gene TRBJ2-3; 9 nucleotides match TRBD1. CDR1 and CDR2 from the germline V gene are KGHSH and LQKENI. V was pared by 5 bases and J by 6 bases, with 9 bases of the junction left unmatched. The CDR3 runs to 15 residues. The CDR3 nucleotides are TGTGCCAGCTCAACCCGGGACAGGGCTTCGGATACGCAGTATTTT. This codes for CASSTRDRASDTQYF.

The chain links TRBV6-1 to TRBJ2-5; TRBD1 matches 9 bases. The CDR3 covers 16 residues. Trimming took 7 bases from V and 3 from J; bases not matched to a gene: 12. Per germline, CDR1 MNHNS and CDR2 SASEGT. CDR3: CASTTGGSSGKETQYF. The CDR3 DNA reads as TGTGCCAGCACTACAGGGGGCTCAAGTGGGAAAGAGACCCAGTACTTC.

The chain combines TRBV2 with TRBJ1-4, with D unclear. From germline, CDR1 is SNHLY and CDR2 FYNNEI. V was pared by 3 bases and J by 5 bases, with 10 bases between. This CDR3 is 14 amino acids long. The CDR3 spells CASSEGLRNEKLFF. In DNA, the CDR3 is TGTGCCAGCAGTGAGGGTCTCCGGAATGAAAAACTGTTTTTT. Variable domain in full (rest from reference TRBV2 and TRBJ1-4): EPEVTQTPSHQVTQMGQEVILRCVPISNHLYFYWYRQILGQKVEFLVSFYNNEISEKSEIFDDQFSVERPDGSNFTLKIRSTKLEDSAMYFCASSEGLRNEKLFFGSGTQLSVL.

The rearrangement joins TRBV11-3 to TRBJ2-3; D is perhaps TRBD1 (5 bases). V shed 5 bases and J shed 0 bases, with 12 bases lying between them. Per the germline V gene, CDR1 is SGHNT and CDR2 is YENEEA. The CDR3 extends over 15 amino acids. CDR3 in amino acids: CASSGRGASTDTQYF. The CDR3 DNA reads as TGTGCCAGCAGCGGACGTGGGGCCAGCACAGATACGCAGTATTTT.

This clonotype was seen more than once but under ten times. The rearrangement joins TRBV10-1 to TRBJ2-3; TRBD1 is a possible D gene (5 bases). Germline values: CDR1 WNHNN, CDR2 SYGVQD (reference sequence). This CDR3 is 14 amino acids long. V lost 4 bases and J 1 base, leaving 9 bases between the germline ends. The CDR3 coding sequence is TGCGCCAGCAGTGTGTCCAGGGGCACAGATACGCAGTATTTT. Its translation: CASSVSRGTDTQYF.

This clonotype has at least ten counts. V and J are TRBV20-1 and TRBJ1-4; 7 nucleotides match TRBD1. Losses at the gene ends were 3 bases for V and 7 bases for J; bases not matched to a gene: 5. The CDR3 runs 13 residues. In germline, CDR1 is DFQATT, CDR2 SNEGSKA (reference sequence). The CDR3 bases are TGCAGTGCTAGTGGGCAGGGGGGTGAAAAACTGTTTTTT. Residues: CSASGQGGEKLFF.

This clonotype was recorded a few times. This rearrangement joins TRBV4-2 to TRBJ2-5; D is perhaps TRBD2 (6 bases). V lost 1 base and J lost 5, with 17 bases in between. This CDR3 is 16 amino acids long. Germline V gene sequence: CDR1 LGHNA, CDR2 YNFKEQ. CDR3 protein: CASSQGGGASTETQYF. The CDR3 DNA sequence: TGTGCCAGCAGCCAAGGTGGCGGGGCTAGCACGGAGACCCAGTACTTC.